This T cell receptor beta chain was recovered during a study of blood T cells in healthy people across ages. Study findings and constraints: PBMCs were not sorted, which prevented a conclusive comparison of naive versus antigen-experienced cells.

Per the germline V gene, CDR1 is MDHEN and CDR2 is SYDVKM. Trimming took off 6 bases at V and 0 bases at J, with 16 bases between the two ends. The CDR3 is made up of 16 amino acids. In regard to this clonotype: Its antigen is still unknown.

Using a J-beta primer mix together with a sample-barcoded 5' primer, a second PCR was run for roughly 7 to 11 cycles. Each CDR3 protein is one row after TCRdb ran MiXCR on the 5' RACE reads. This table holds around 1.7 million distinct CDR3 sequences, 25% to 30% found once. Sequences were obtained from blood. The chain couples TRBV28 to TRBJ2-3; maybe TRBD2 (7 bases). The source is a woman aged 25 to 45 in good health. CDR3 amino acids: CASSHGGAPSTDTQYF. The CDR3 nucleotides are TGTGCCAGCAGCCATGGGGGGGCCCCTAGCACAGATACGCAGTATTTT.